This T cell receptor beta chain was documented in a study of blood T cell repertoires in COVID-19. Overall study context: From T cells, B-cell-depleted T cells, or PBMCs came the material, which was cDNA or gDNA.

J gave up 5 bases and V 1 base, and 5 bases lay outside the gene matches. Germline CDR1 reads LGHDT; CDR2 reads YNNKEL (reference sequence). This CDR3 is built from 15 residues. Per the authors' pipeline: Estimated nucleated cell counts came from reference gene primer amplification. Generated by immunoSEQ multiplex PCR, the TCRdb table keeps only in-frame clones and is missing some. V, J and clone size are taken as reported in that table, and D and trimming were inferred from the DNA itself. The table lists around 300,000 clones, 85% to 90% of them singletons, with under 2.5% in the top ten. The sequencing input was PBMCs or T cells enriched from blood (not recorded which). V gene TRBV3-1 (or the pseudogene TRBV3-2) combines with J gene TRBJ2-3, with 8 bases lining up with TRBD2. The sequence derives from an older woman who had recovered from COVID-19. The CDR3 spells CASSQVAGGRDTQYF. The CDR3 region has the DNA TGTGCCAGCAGCCAAGTGGCGGGGGGTCGAGATACGCAGTATTTT.